The clone carrying this T cell receptor (beta chain) was seen only once. Its antigen is still unknown. Clones were read by immunoSEQ multiplex PCR, and TCRdb kept only the in-frame ones, dropping some. The sample has millions of clones; around 96% are singletons. This entry is derived from a study of shared clonotypes between healthy human individuals. CD45RO-negative CD8 cells positively selected for CCR7 made up the naive population, which excluded terminally differentiated effector memory CD45RA+ cells. CDR1 and CDR2 (germline): MNHNS, SASEGT. V dropped 0 bases and J dropped 0 bases, with 10 bases sitting between them. This CDR3 is 16 amino acids long. Findings and caveats of the study: Naive CD4 clonotypes overlapped across several donors at approximately 5.3%.

V and J are TRBV6-1 and TRBJ2-3; no definite D call. The source is a man between 18 and 29 years old in good health. The material sequenced was naive CD8+ T cells sorted from blood. In nucleotides, the CDR3 is TGTGCCAGCAGTGAAGCTGGCACTTTAAGCACAGATACGCAGTATTTT. This gives the protein CASSEAGTLSTDTQYF.